The source of this TCR beta chain is a study of identifying expanded T cells in peripheral blood (dated by TCRdb to about 2019). Describing the broader study: Four technical replicates, made by sequencing separate aliquots from the same pool of genomic DNA, were compared pairwise. On the study overall, not on this receptor specifically: The beta-binomial model significantly reduced the number of clones called differentially abundant and the false-positive rate across all healthy-donor time intervals. The binomial model flagged approximately 1.1 differentially abundant clones between technical replicates but 15 to 17 over approximately 2 weeks and approximately 18 over approximately 4 weeks. Variance in clone template counts between two-week samples significantly increased with total template count across all healthy donors. The authors expected that biological variance in healthy repertoires might rise further over much longer intervals, such as months to years.

TCRbeta CDR3 regions were profiled with the immunoSEQ Assay using bias-controlled multiplex PCR amplification of genomic DNA. The paper's processing steps were these. To quantify the absolute abundance of each unique TCRbeta CDR3 region, the sequences were collapsed and filtered. Differential abundance was tested with two models: a binomial (Fisher-equivalent) model and a beta-binomial model that adds time-dependent variance fitted from healthy donors. Any clone with fewer than 5 combined templates was excluded, and a clone was called differentially abundant if its Benjamini-Hochberg FDR was below 0.01. Using the form v = (b*log(k)+a)^2, the beta-binomial variance was modeled as a function of the total template count across the two samples. TCRdb carries this immuneACCESS record with in-frame sequences only. Its versions omit some clonotypes, under half of them owing to an unresolved V gene in the studies checked, with the rest unexplained. D and trimming were read from the DNA, whereas the V and J calls and clone size are those reported in that table. This sample holds 55,000 to 75,000 clones; about 87% were observed only once. Approximately 4.5% of the sample is in the top ten clones.

CDR3 length: 13 amino acids, cysteine to phenylalanine. Only the CDR3 region is kept as DNA, spanning 39 bases read in frame from base 1. Looking up the germline V gene yields CDR1 MDHEN and CDR2 SYDVKM. Relative to germline, V is missing 2 bases and J is missing 7 bases, with 3 bases of the junction outside any gene match. Comments on this clone: What this receptor recognizes is not known. No base quality values were provided; no much bigger clone lies one nucleotide off.

No immune events such as infections were documented for the healthy donors during the collection period. Blood repertoires from healthy donors were used as a training cohort for calibrating time-dependent variance in a beta-binomial model of differential abundance of T-cell clones. There were around 10 healthy donors in the training cohort, of whom 3 were female and 7 were male. The donors were between roughly 25 and 70 years old, with an average age of about 47 years. Whole blood was collected from each healthy donor at three time points spaced about 2 weeks apart and obtained from a commercial supplier. Genomic DNA was extracted from unsorted whole blood for immunosequencing.

Sample: blood. This receptor was taken from a person between 18 and 69 years old in good health. The chain is made from TRBV28 and TRBJ2-7, and 9 junctional nucleotides match TRBD2. The nucleotides read TGTGCCAGCAGTTTAGGCGGGGGGGTGGAGCAGTACTTC. It is translated as CASSLGGGVEQYF.